Following are 5 T cell receptor beta chains from one sample sequenced in a study of blood T cell repertoires in COVID-19. The protocol was immunoSEQ multiplex PCR, while the TCRdb copy is restricted to in-frame clones and leaves out a portion. The sample gives over 60,000 clones, roughly 85% of which show up once; more than 1% is in the top ten. Sequencing used peripheral blood. The receptors come from a man aged 35-49 years with acute or convalescent COVID-19.

The gene calls are TRBV24-1 and TRBJ2-7, with TRBD2 as a possible D gene (6 bases). V lost 3 bases and J 7 bases, leaving 9 bases between the germline ends. CDR1 is KGHDR, CDR2 SFDVKD, per germline. This CDR3 is 12 amino acids long. Here the CDR3 reads CATSDHAGEQYF. CDR3 sequence (DNA): TGTGCCACCAGTGATCACGCGGGGGAGCAGTACTTC.

The V and J genes are TRBV5-4 and TRBJ2-3, with 9 nucleotides matching TRBD2. Trimming removed 1 base from V and 2 bases from J; junction bases left unmatched: 5. Germline V lookup: CDR1 SGHNT, CDR2 YYREEE (reference sequence). CDR3 length equals 16 residues. The CDR3 DNA reads as TGTGCCAGCAGCTTGCGGCTAGCGGGGCCCACAGATACGCAGTATTTT. Translation gives CASSLRLAGPTDTQYF.

CDR3 in DNA: TGTGCCAGCAGTGCTCAACAGGGGGCCATAACTTCAGCTTTCTTT. Amino acids: CASSAQQGAITSAFF. V is TRBV6-4 and J is TRBJ1-1; TRBD1 aligns across 9 bases. V was pared by 4 bases and J by 10 bases, with 13 bases of the junction left unmatched. The germline V gene has CDR1 MRHNA and CDR2 SNTAGT. The CDR3 has 15 amino acids.

The V gene is TRBV9, the J gene TRBJ2-6; no clear D. Per the germline V gene, CDR1 is SGDLS and CDR2 is YYNGEE. V was cut by 0 bases and J by 1 base, with 5 bases left in between. The CDR3 has 15 residues. Here the CDR3 DNA reads TGTGCCAGCAGCGTAGTCGGTTCTGGGGCCAACGTCCTGACTTTC. Its translation is CASSVVGSGANVLTF.

The chain carries TRBV7-3 and TRBJ2-1; no clear D. V dropped 3 bases and J dropped 3 bases, with 12 bases sitting between them. The length of the CDR3 is 15 residues. In germline, CDR1 is SGHTA, CDR2 FQGTGA. The CDR3 DNA sequence: TGTGCCAGCAGCTTGGGTAGTGAGGACTACAATGAGCAGTTCTTC. Translation: CASSLGSEDYNEQFF.